This TCR beta chain is from a study of blood T cell repertoires in COVID-19. Overall study: Sources were T cells, B-cell-depleted T cells, or PBMCs; the material itself was cDNA or gDNA.

Here immunoSEQ multiplex PCR was the method, and the copy in TCRdb shows in-frame clones only, minus some. The table lists some 270,000 clones, about nine tenths of them singletons, with 1.5% to 2% in the top ten. With 0 bases removed from V and 11 bases from J, the gap between germline ends came to 16 bases. Germline CDR1 LNHDA, CDR2 SQIVND (reference sequence). The CDR3 has 14 residues. Clinical history reported by participants formed the basis on which cohorts were assigned. All recovered Cohort 3 donors got two negative PCRs, got clearance, or saw symptom resolution. This sequence was found in a woman aged 40-49 years who had recovered from COVID-19. The rearrangement links TRBV19 to TRBJ1-1; D possibly corresponds to TRBD1 (6 bases). Sequenced sample: PBMCs or T cells enriched from blood (not recorded which). CDR3 coding DNA: TGTGCCAGTAGTATAGACCGCCAGGGGCTCGAGGCTTTCTTT. It specifies CASSIDRQGLEAFF.